The 16 T cell receptor beta chains below come from one sample, sequenced in a study of glioma-infiltrating T cells after dendritic cell vaccination. Some clones are missing from TCRdb's copy, which holds only in-frame ones; the method was immunoSEQ multiplex PCR. The sample holds 85,000 to 95,000 clones, more than 75% seen once. The sample here was blood, taken before dendritic cell vaccination. The receptor source for this set is a human donor with glioblastoma.

The V call is TRBV1, the J call TRBJ2-7; TRBD2, the D gene given by the table, was not confirmed from the DNA. TRBV1 is given as a pseudogene. The CDR3 is 11 residues long. CDR3 protein: CTSSQAPGRVF. The CDR3 region has the DNA TGCACCAGCAGCCAAGCCCCAGGGAGGGTTTTC.

The chain links TRBV28 to TRBJ1-5; D gene uncertain. Germline V gene lookup returns CDR1 MDHEN and CDR2 SYDVKM. The CDR3 runs to 16 residues. The V gene lost 3 bases and the J gene lost 5 bases, with 17 bases spanning the gap. The CDR3 DNA follows: TGTGCCAGCAGTTTCGGGGAGGGCCCTGCCCATCAGCCCCAGCATTTT. This translates into CASSFGEGPAHQPQHF.

Worth noting for this clone: Other DNA sequences in this specimen translate into the identical CDR3. CDR3: CASSQGQGNQPQHF. CDR3 sequence (DNA): TGCGCCAGCAGCCAAGGGCAGGGCAATCAGCCCCAGCATTTT. V and J are TRBV4-1 and TRBJ1-5; D uncertain. Germline V CDR1 and CDR2: MGHRA, YSYEKL. The germline V and J ends were trimmed by 1 base and 2 bases, with 6 bases remaining between them. The CDR3 sequence is 14 residues long.

CDR3 amino acids: CASSFHLAGLSYEQYF. The CDR3 DNA sequence: TGTGCCAGCAGTTTCCACCTAGCGGGGCTCTCCTACGAGCAGTACTTC. This chain connects TRBV28 to TRBJ2-7; 9 nucleotides align to TRBD2. Germline V lookup: CDR1 MDHEN, CDR2 SYDVKM. This CDR3 region has 16 residues. V lost 3 bases and J lost 0; bases outside the gene matches: 6.

V and J are TRBV28 and TRBJ2-7; 8 bases are a match to TRBD1. With V trimmed by 3 bases and J by 3 bases, 7 bases remained unmatched. The CDR3 is 15 residues long. Per germline, CDR1 MDHEN and CDR2 SYDVKM. The CDR3 DNA sequence: TGTGCCAGCAGTTTGAGGGCAGGGGGCCTCTACGAGCAGTACTTC. It codes for CASSLRAGGLYEQYF.

The rearrangement uses TRBV5-1 and TRBJ2-7, with a possible D match to TRBD2 (7 bases). CDR1 is SGHRS and CDR2 is YFSETQ in the germline V gene. The CDR3 is 13 residues long. Trimming removed 2 bases from V and 7 bases from J, with 13 bases in between. CDR3 nucleotides: TGCGCCAGCAGCTTAGGGGGGGCTCAAGAGCAGTACTTC. Residues: CASSLGGAQEQYF.

The chain's CDR3 is CASSILSAGTNYGYTF. In DNA form, the CDR3 reads TGTGCCAGTAGTATATTGTCGGCAGGGACTAACTATGGCTACACCTTC. The chain uses TRBV19 and TRBJ1-2; D possibly corresponds to TRBD1 (5 bases). This CDR3 contains 16 residues. Looked up from germline, CDR1 is LNHDA and CDR2 is SQIVND (reference sequence). Trimming took 2 bases from V and 0 from J, leaving 13 bases between them.

The rearrangement joins TRBV6-5 to TRBJ2-5, with TRBD1 identical over 10 bases. Trimming at V came to 8 bases and at J to 5 bases, leaving 8 bases not matched to a gene. There are 14 residues in the CDR3. From germline, CDR1 is MNHEY and CDR2 SVGAGI. CDR3 DNA sequence: TGTGCCAGCGGTCCGGGACAGGGGCTTGAGACCCAGTACTTC. This translates into CASGPGQGLETQYF.

The V gene is TRBV7-2, the J gene TRBJ2-3; 7 bases match TRBD2. The CDR3 is made up of 15 amino acids. Unmatched junction bases numbered 7, after V lost 5 bases and J lost 2 bases. Germline CDR1 and CDR2: SGHTA and FQGNSA. For the CDR3, the DNA is TGTGCCAGCAGCCGACTAGCTCGCGCCACAGATACGCAGTATTTT. This gives the protein CASSRLARATDTQYF.

The chain carries TRBV19 and TRBJ1-1; 8 bases are shared with TRBD1. In germline, CDR1 is LNHDA, CDR2 SQIVND (reference sequence). The V gene end was trimmed by 3 bases and the J gene end by 4 bases; junction bases not matched to a gene: 7. The CDR3 has 15 amino acids. CDR3 residues: CASSITTGGTTEAFF. In nucleotides, the CDR3 is TGTGCCAGTAGTATCACCACAGGGGGAACCACTGAAGCTTTCTTT.

This chain uses TRBV28 with TRBJ2-1, with 10 nucleotides matching TRBD2. The V and J ends lost 2 bases and 0 bases, in that order; junction bases with no gene match: 7. Germline CDR1 is MDHEN and CDR2 is SYDVKM. The CDR3 is 18 amino acids. The DNA for the CDR3 is TGTGCCAGCAGTTTAGTCACTAGCGGGATAAGCTCCTACAATGAGCAGTTCTTC. This codes for CASSLVTSGISSYNEQFF.

This chain joins TRBV14 and TRBJ2-3, with TRBD2 matching over 15 bases. V trimming: 0 bases; J trimming: 6 bases; junction bases outside the gene matches: 10. The CDR3 covers 19 residues. Germline loops: CDR1 SGHDN, CDR2 FVKESK. Here the CDR3 reads CASSQDGGLAGGPPDTQYF. CDR3 nucleotide sequence: TGTGCCAGCAGCCAAGACGGGGGACTAGCGGGAGGTCCCCCGGATACGCAGTATTTT.

This clone was picked up one time. This chain uses TRBV5-4 with TRBJ1-5; 8 bases match TRBD1. Trimming at V came to 4 bases and at J to 7 bases, leaving 10 bases not matched to a gene. The V gene's germline CDR1 is SGHNT and CDR2 YYREEE (reference sequence). CDR3 length equals 15 residues. CDR3 protein: CASSPDRGFLQPQHF. The CDR3, as DNA: TGTGCCAGCAGCCCCGACAGGGGATTCCTCCAGCCCCAGCATTTT.

In its sample, this clone was seen a few times. The rearrangement joins TRBV5-5 to TRBJ1-3; 8 bases agree with TRBD1. Germline V CDR1 and CDR2: SGHKS, YYEKEE (reference sequence). After removal of 0 bases from V and 2 bases from J, the junction contained 7 bases not matched to a gene. The CDR3 has 17 amino acids. CDR3 protein: CASSLVPWTGTGNTIYF. In DNA form, the CDR3 reads TGTGCCAGCAGCTTGGTCCCATGGACAGGGACTGGAAACACCATATATTTT.

The chain uses TRBV2 and TRBJ2-7, with TRBD2 as a possible D gene (5 bases). The CDR3 totals 17 residues. V was pared by 3 bases and J by 3 bases, with 21 bases between. Per the germline V gene, CDR1 is SNHLY and CDR2 is FYNNEI. The CDR3 DNA is TGTGCCAGCAGTGACACGAGCGAGGGTCCTGAGGACTACGAGCAGTACTTC. This encodes CASSDTSEGPEDYEQYF.

The CDR3 coding sequence is TGCGCCAGCAGCTTGCCTCAGACTAGCGGCAACAATGAGCAGTTCTTC. Protein: CASSLPQTSGNNEQFF. The V gene is TRBV5-1, the J gene TRBJ2-1, with TRBD2 matching over 9 bases. The junction had 7 bases not matched to a gene; V was cut back by 1 base and J by 5 bases. There are 16 residues in the CDR3. Germline V CDR1 and CDR2: SGHRS, YFSETQ.